This is a list of T cell receptor beta chains from one sample in a study of blood T cell repertoires in COVID-19. Measured with immunoSEQ multiplex PCR; TCRdb has only the in-frame clones, and not every one. The sample lists around 110,000 clones, around four fifths occurring once. Source material: peripheral blood. The receptors stem from a man aged 25 to 40 with acute or convalescent COVID-19. CDR3s include the opening cysteine and the closing phenylalanine or tryptophan. Fields, in order: V gene, J gene, D gene, clone size, CDR3 DNA, CDR3 protein. The D gene is left open where the match is weak. A clone size is listed for some rows: how often the clone was seen (once, few, many), or a class if it is expanded.

TRBV10-3	TRBJ1-6	TRBD1	.	TGTGCCATCAGTGAGGCAGGGGGAGGCTCACCCCTCCACTTT	CAISEAGGGSPLHF
TRBV12-3/TRBV12-4	TRBJ1-2	.	few	TGTGCCAGCAGTTTATCTCCCGAGTCGGGCTACACCTTC	CASSLSPESGYTF
TRBV27	TRBJ2-1	TRBD2	.	TGTGCCAGCAGTTACGCTAGCGGGAGGTGGAACAATGAGCAGTTCTTC	CASSYASGRWNNEQFF
TRBV19	TRBJ2-3	TRBD2	.	TGTGCCACAAGGACGGGACTAGGCACAGATACGCAGTATTTT	CATRTGLGTDTQYF
TRBV4-1	TRBJ1-4	.	.	TGCGCCAGCAGCCAAGCGGGAGACGAAAAACTGTTTTTT	CASSQAGDEKLFF
TRBV30	TRBJ1-2	.	once	TGTGCCTGGAGTAGGCTAGGGCCGGGAGTCTACACCTTC	CAWSRLGPGVYTF
TRBV5-5	TRBJ2-3	.	.	TGTGCCAGCAGCCCGGGACTCACGACCACAGATACGCAGTATTTT	CASSPGLTTTDTQYF
TRBV5-6	TRBJ2-2	.	.	TGTGCCAGCAGCCGTGCACGTGACAGGAACACCGGGGAGCTGTTTTTT	CASSRARDRNTGELFF
TRBV4-3	TRBJ2-5	TRBD2	.	TGCGCCAGCAGCCAAGTCTCGGCGGGAGGGCCGGGTGAGACCCAGTACTTC	CASSQVSAGGPGETQYF
TRBV6-4	TRBJ2-3	TRBD2	.	TGTGCCAGCAGTGACGGGACTAGCGGGGGCGGAGATACGCAGTATTTT	CASSDGTSGGGDTQYF
TRBV25-1	TRBJ2-2	.	.	TGTGCCAGCAGTGAGATTTCGGGGGGCGCCGGGGAGCTGTTTTTT	CASSEISGGAGELFF
TRBV18	TRBJ2-7	.	once	TGTGCCAGCTCACCATCTCGGCAGGGGTATAGCGAGCAGTACTTC	CASSPSRQGYSEQYF
TRBV3-1/TRBV3-2	TRBJ2-3	TRBD2	once	TGTGCCAGCAGCAGAAATTCCGGGGGGGCTAGCACAGATACGCAGTATTTT	CASSRNSGGASTDTQYF
TRBV7-9	TRBJ1-2	.	.	TGTGCCAGCAGCTTAATACCCACAGGGGGCTACACCTTC	CASSLIPTGGYTF
TRBV12-3/TRBV12-4	TRBJ2-1	.	.	TGTGCCAGCAGTTTGGGCTCTTACAATGAGCAGTTCTTC	CASSLGSYNEQFF
TRBV30	TRBJ1-4	.	.	TGTGCCTGGAGATGGCAGGGGAACGAAAAACTGTTTTTT	CAWRWQGNEKLFF
TRBV3-1/TRBV3-2	TRBJ1-4	.	.	TGTGCCAGCAGGAATGGGGAAGAGGGTCGAGAAAAACTGTTTTTT	CASRNGEEGREKLFF